This T cell receptor beta chain was recovered during a study of CD8 T cells in Susac syndrome. In the study overall: Patients with Susac syndrome were therapy-naive, on corticosteroids, or on intravenous immunoglobulin alone at the time that blood was drawn. Findings and limits, study-wide: Clonal expansion was present among Susac CD8+ cells. This expansion reached its peak in TEMRA cells and in active patients. Total CD8+ repertoires held 15 to 20 Susac-specific public clones, while CD8+ TEMRA repertoires held several.

In its sample, this clonotype was seen once. Its antigen remains unknown. Negative isolation was applied to CD8+ and CD4+ T cells, and FACS enrichment was applied to TEMRA cells. The CDR3 is made up of 14 amino acids. V dropped 5 bases and J dropped 0 bases, with 8 bases sitting between them. Per germline, CDR1 SGHVS and CDR2 FQNEAQ. It was with random hexamers that roughly 0.45 to 1 ug RNA was reverse transcribed. TCRdb re-called the immunoSEQ multiplex PCR reads with MiXCR, one entry per CDR3 protein. Of approximately 50,000 distinct CDR3 sequences listed, around 95% are singletons. V usage is TRBV7-8 and J usage is TRBJ1-5; the D is unclear. The receptor comes from a human donor with Susac syndrome. Sample: CD8+ T cells from PBMCs. The CDR3 coding sequence is TGTGCCAGCAGCCCAGATGATAGCAATCAGCCCCAGCATTTT. Translating gives CASSPDDSNQPQHF.